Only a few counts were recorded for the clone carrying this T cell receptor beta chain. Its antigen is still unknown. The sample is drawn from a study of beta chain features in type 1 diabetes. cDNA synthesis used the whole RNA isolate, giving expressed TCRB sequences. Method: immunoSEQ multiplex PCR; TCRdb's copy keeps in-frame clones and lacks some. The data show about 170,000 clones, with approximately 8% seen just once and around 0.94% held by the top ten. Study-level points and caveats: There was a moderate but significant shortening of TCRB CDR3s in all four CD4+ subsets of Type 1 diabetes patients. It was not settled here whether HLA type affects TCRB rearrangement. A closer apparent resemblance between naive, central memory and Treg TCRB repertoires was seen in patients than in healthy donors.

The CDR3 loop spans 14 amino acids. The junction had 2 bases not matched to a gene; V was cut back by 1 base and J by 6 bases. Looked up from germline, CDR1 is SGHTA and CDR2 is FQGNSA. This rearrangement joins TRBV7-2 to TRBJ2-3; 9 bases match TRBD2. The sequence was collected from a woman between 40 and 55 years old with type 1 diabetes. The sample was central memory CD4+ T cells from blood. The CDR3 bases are TGTGCCAGCAGCTTAGGGACTAGCGCCGATACGCAGTATTTT. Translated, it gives CASSLGTSADTQYF.